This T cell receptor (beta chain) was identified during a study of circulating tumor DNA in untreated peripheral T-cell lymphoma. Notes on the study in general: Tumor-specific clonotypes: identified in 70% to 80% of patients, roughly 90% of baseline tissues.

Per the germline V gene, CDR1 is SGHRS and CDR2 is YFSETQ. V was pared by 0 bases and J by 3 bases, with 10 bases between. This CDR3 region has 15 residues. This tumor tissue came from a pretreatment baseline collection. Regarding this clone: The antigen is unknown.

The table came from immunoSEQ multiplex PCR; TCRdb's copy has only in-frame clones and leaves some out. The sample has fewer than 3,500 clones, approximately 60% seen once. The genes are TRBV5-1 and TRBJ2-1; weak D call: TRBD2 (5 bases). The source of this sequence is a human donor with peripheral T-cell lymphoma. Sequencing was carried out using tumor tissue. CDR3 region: CASSLVGDDYNEQFF. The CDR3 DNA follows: TGCGCCAGCAGCTTGGTCGGGGATGACTACAATGAGCAGTTCTTC.